These 18 T cell receptor beta chains share one sample of origin, sequenced in a study of T-cell memory formation after mild COVID-19. One entry per CDR3 protein results from TCRdb running MiXCR on the 5' RACE reads. The table lists roughly 100,000 distinct CDR3 sequences, approximately 13% of them singletons. Material for sequencing was PBMCs or a T cell subset sorted from them (not recorded which). These receptors were collected from an adult woman who had mild COVID-19 (a few samples of this study predate the infection). Cell type and time point are not known.

The CDR3 sequence is CASSDGQMQETQYF. For the CDR3, the DNA is TGCGCCAGCAGCGACGGACAGATGCAAGAGACCCAGTACTTC. The chain recombines TRBV5-1 with TRBJ2-5; D perhaps matches TRBD1 (6 bases). CDR3 length: 14 residues. V was shortened by 4 bases and J by 2 bases, with 12 bases between the two germline ends. CDR1 is SGHRS, CDR2 YFSETQ, per germline.

This clonotype was counted a few times. The V gene is TRBV21-1, the J gene TRBJ2-7; TRBD2 is the table's D call and was not checked against the DNA. TRBV21-1 is tagged as a pseudogene. CDR3 length equals 21 residues. Written as DNA, the CDR3 is TGTGCCAGCAGCAGGGGCCAGGTGTTTAACCCCTATTCCCCGGTCTCCTACGAGCAGTACTTC. Protein: CASSRGQVFNPYSPVSYEQYF.

In its sample, this clonotype was seen once. This sequence joins TRBV20-1 and TRBJ1-6, with D maybe TRBD1 (5 bases). This CDR3 has 14 amino acids. The V gene's germline CDR1 is DFQATT and CDR2 SNEGSKA (reference sequence). For the CDR3, the DNA is TGCACGCCTCTACTCCGGGACGGATATTCACCCCTCCACTTT. It yields the protein CTPLLRDGYSPLHF.

The chain has TRBV27 and TRBJ2-7; D is unresolved. Germline values: CDR1 MNHEY, CDR2 SMNVEV (reference sequence). V shed 8 bases and J shed 2 bases, with 13 bases lying between them. The length of the CDR3 is 13 residues. The CDR3 protein is CASGKINAYEQYF. In nucleotides, the CDR3 is TGTGCCAGCGGTAAAATAAATGCCTACGAGCAGTACTTC.

CDR3 sequence (DNA): TGCAGCGTTGAAGGACAGGGGGCAAGGGCAGATACGCAGTATTTT. Protein: CSVEGQGARADTQYF. The V call is TRBV29-1, the J call TRBJ2-3; 10 nucleotides match TRBD1. The germline V gene has CDR1 SQVTM and CDR2 ANQGSEA. V gave up 1 base and J gave up 4 bases; unmatched junction bases: 5. The CDR3 contains 15 residues.

This clonotype was recorded many times. This chain joins TRBV4-1 and TRBJ1-2; D is possibly TRBD1 (5 bases). The length of the CDR3 is 14 residues. V lost 4 bases and J lost 9, with 18 bases in between. Germline loops: CDR1 MGHRA, CDR2 YSYEKL. The CDR3 here is CASSPGPATGSYTF. In nucleotides, the CDR3 is TGCGCCAGCAGCCCGGGGCCGGCGACTGGGAGCTACACCTTC.

The chain has TRBV12-3 or TRBV12-4 and TRBJ1-3; no reliable D call. The V end was cut by 3 bases, the J end by 8 bases, with 11 bases between. This CDR3 comprises 13 residues. Here the CDR3 reads CASSFPTFDTIYF. In nucleotides, the CDR3 is TGTGCCAGCAGTTTCCCAACCTTTGACACCATATATTTT.

This clonotype was seen more than once but under ten times. The chain carries TRBV12-3 or TRBV12-4 and TRBJ2-5; D not resolved. There are 14 residues in the CDR3. V was cut by 3 bases and J by 1 base, with 9 bases left in between. CDR3 residues: CASSFELSQETQYF. CDR3 in DNA: TGTGCCAGCAGTTTCGAACTGTCCCAAGAGACCCAGTACTTC.

The chain joins TRBV7-9 to TRBJ2-1; D remains unclear. The germline V and J ends were trimmed by 5 bases and 5 bases, with 7 bases remaining between them. The germline V gene encodes CDR1 SEHNR and CDR2 FQNEAQ (reference sequence). The length of the CDR3 is 12 residues. The CDR3 bases are TGTGCCAGCAGCGATCTGGACAATGAGCAGTTCTTC. This translates into CASSDLDNEQFF.

This clonotype appeared a few times. This chain links TRBV24-1 with TRBJ1-5, with TRBD1 identical over 7 bases. Unmatched junction bases numbered 3, after V lost 4 bases and J lost 4 bases. The CDR3 extends over 14 amino acids. Germline CDR1 and CDR2: KGHDR and SFDVKD. CDR3 in amino acids: CATSDRDRNQPQHF. CDR3 coding DNA: TGTGCCACCAGTGACCGGGACAGAAATCAGCCCCAGCATTTT.

There are a few counts of this clonotype. The rearrangement joins TRBV5-1 to TRBJ2-2; 7 bases line up with TRBD2. The germline V gene encodes CDR1 SGHRS and CDR2 YFSETQ. This CDR3 contains 16 residues. Trimming removed 4 bases from V and 1 base from J; junction bases left unmatched: 7. The DNA of the CDR3 is TGCGCCAGCAGCCCGAGGGCTAGCGGGAACACCGGGGAGCTGTTTTTT. Its translation: CASSPRASGNTGELFF.

This clonotype has ten or more counts. This chain uses TRBV12-3 or TRBV12-4 with TRBJ2-2; 12 nucleotides match TRBD2. This CDR3 contains 17 residues. With V trimmed by 5 bases and J by 4 bases, 8 bases remained unmatched. Here the CDR3 DNA reads TGTGCCAGCAGTCCGGGACTAGCGGGCTCAGCCACCGGGGAGCTGTTTTTT. Its protein product is CASSPGLAGSATGELFF.

The chain has TRBV20-1 and TRBJ2-7; TRBD1 agrees at 7 bases. The CDR3 is 15 amino acids. With V trimmed by 0 bases and J by 0 bases, 5 bases remained unmatched. The germline V gene has CDR1 DFQATT and CDR2 SNEGSKA (reference sequence). Here the CDR3 reads CSARETGQSSYEQYF. In DNA form, the CDR3 reads TGCAGTGCTAGAGAGACAGGGCAAAGCTCCTACGAGCAGTACTTC.

This clonotype appeared once. CDR3 in amino acids: CASSLYGTGTYEQYF. CDR3 coding DNA: TGTGCCAGCAGTTTATATGGGACCGGCACCTACGAGCAGTACTTC. V gene TRBV27 combines with J gene TRBJ2-7, with D perhaps assigned TRBD1 or TRBD2 (5 bases each). Deletions cut 1 base from V and 2 bases from J, with 12 bases between. The germline CDR1 and CDR2 sequences are MNHEY and SMNVEV (reference sequence). The CDR3 loop spans 15 amino acids.

This clonotype was detected a few times. The chain links TRBV29-1 to TRBJ2-1; TRBD2 matches at 7 bases. Germline trimming cut 0 bases from V and 2 bases from J; bases unmatched to any gene: 4. The CDR3 loop spans 15 amino acids. The germline V gene encodes CDR1 SQVTM and CDR2 ANQGSEA. The CDR3 region is CSVEEETSPYNEQFF. The CDR3 nucleotides read TGCAGCGTTGAAGAAGAGACTAGCCCCTACAATGAGCAGTTCTTC.

The chain joins TRBV5-6 to TRBJ2-6, with D unresolved. Trimming shortened V by 4 bases and J by 6 bases, and 5 bases separated the two germline ends. This CDR3 region has 12 residues. CDR1 is SGHDT, CDR2 YYEEEE, per germline. In nucleotides, the CDR3 is TGTGCCAGCAGCCTGGTGGCCAACGTCCTGACTTTC. Its protein is CASSLVANVLTF.

This clonotype came up a few times. CDR3 DNA sequence: TGTGCCAGTAGTGGACGGACGGAAATCCACTGGACCCAGTACTTC. This encodes CASSGRTEIHWTQYF. V is TRBV19 and J is TRBJ2-5, with D unclear. The CDR3 totals 15 residues. V was trimmed by 5 bases and J by 7 bases, leaving 20 bases between them. Germline V gene lookup returns CDR1 LNHDA and CDR2 SQIVND (reference sequence).

Many counts were recorded for this clonotype. This chain links TRBV9 with TRBJ2-3, with D perhaps TRBD2 (5 bases). This CDR3 region has 14 residues. Trimming pared 2 bases from V and 0 bases from J, leaving 7 bases between. Germline V gives CDR1 SGDLS, CDR2 YYNGEE. CDR3 region: CASSVGDSTDTQYF. In DNA form, the CDR3 reads TGTGCCAGCAGCGTGGGAGATAGCACAGATACGCAGTATTTT. Filled out from reference TRBV9 and TRBJ2-3, the complete variable domain reads DSGVTQTPKHLITATGQRVTLRCSPRSGDLSVYWYQQSLDQGLQFLIQYYNGEERAKGNILERFSAQQFPDLHSELNLSSLELGDSALYFCASSVGDSTDTQYFGPGTRLTVL.